The next 20 T cell receptor beta chains were all read from a single sample in a study of cytomegalovirus exposure and HLA in healthy donors. PCR involved 60 Vbeta and 13 Jbeta primers. The protocol was immunoSEQ multiplex PCR, while the TCRdb copy is restricted to in-frame clones and leaves out a portion. The sample has more than 200,000 clones, more than 60% seen once; the top ten hold about 16%. The specimen sequenced was PBMCs. The receptors originated from a man between 40 and 49 years old in good health and CMV-seronegative.

J is TRBJ1-2 and V is TRBV18; the D gene is possibly TRBD1 (5 bases). Between the trimmed V and J ends, which lost 3 bases and 3 bases, there was a span of 14 bases. The CDR3 sequence is 15 residues long. Germline V CDR1 and CDR2: KGHSH, LQKENI. The CDR3 coding sequence is TGTGCCAGCTCACCCCCCGGGGGGGTTCACTATGGCTACACCTTC. It specifies CASSPPGGVHYGYTF.

V gene TRBV21-1 combines with J gene TRBJ2-1; TRBD2, the table's D call, lacks a check against the DNA. TRBV21-1 is termed a pseudogene. The CDR3 covers 15 residues. CDR3 residues: CASTRFPGVWNEQFF. The CDR3 DNA follows: TGTGCCAGCACCCGTTTCCCGGGGGTCTGGAATGAGCAGTTCTTC.

The chain joins TRBV27 to TRBJ2-7, with TRBD2 matching over 9 bases. V lost 8 bases and J lost 1; bases outside the gene matches: 6. The CDR3 contains 14 residues. CDR1 and CDR2 (germline): MNHEY, SMNVEV (reference sequence). CDR3 region: CASAPGLASYEQYF. The CDR3 coding sequence is TGTGCCAGCGCACCGGGACTAGCATCCTACGAGCAGTACTTC.

This chain links TRBV15 with TRBJ1-2; TRBD1 aligns across 8 bases. V lost 1 base and J lost 6; bases outside the gene matches: 4. In germline, CDR1 is LNHNV, CDR2 YYDKDF (reference sequence). This CDR3 region has 14 residues. The CDR3 coding sequence is TGTGCCACCAGCAGAGGAACAGGGGGAAATGGCTACACCTTC. This codes for CATSRGTGGNGYTF.

V gene TRBV14 combines with J gene TRBJ2-7; 9 positions match TRBD1. In germline, CDR1 is SGHDN, CDR2 FVKESK. The CDR3 length is 16 residues. V gave up 4 bases and J gave up 7 bases; unmatched junction bases: 14. As DNA, the CDR3 is TGTGCCAGCAGCCTTCTACAGGGACAGGGTCGGCGAGAGCAGTACTTC. Its protein is CASSLLQGQGRREQYF.

The chain carries TRBV18 and TRBJ2-3, with 9 bases matching TRBD1. Germline-derived CDR1 and CDR2 are KGHSH and LQKENI. This CDR3 has 15 amino acids. V lost 4 bases and J lost 1; bases outside the gene matches: 3. The CDR3 nucleotides read TGTGCCAGCTCACTCCGGACAGGGGGCACAGATACGCAGTATTTT. This codes for CASSLRTGGTDTQYF.

J is TRBJ1-2 and V is TRBV28; 8 bases line up with TRBD1. CDR1 and CDR2 (germline): MDHEN, SYDVKM. Trimming at V came to 6 bases and at J to 1 base, leaving 4 bases not matched to a gene. This CDR3 contains 14 residues. CDR3 amino acids: CASSSGQGNYGYTF. In DNA form, the CDR3 reads TGTGCCAGCAGCTCCGGACAGGGTAACTATGGCTACACCTTC.

As concerns this clone: Germline and junction disagree at one end, which may indicate a read error. The V call is TRBV7-9, the J call TRBJ2-3; TRBD2 agrees at 9 bases. Germline-derived CDR1 and CDR2 are SEHNR and FQNEAQ (reference sequence). CDR3 size: 18 residues. The CDR3 bases are TGTTCCAGCAGCCCGCGGAGGGGGGCTAGCGGGGCCTACGGTACGCAGTATTTT. The encoded protein is CSSSPRRGASGAYGTQYF.

The chain has TRBV7-2 and TRBJ2-4; 9 nucleotides agree with TRBD2. V shed 6 bases and J 15 bases; nucleotides not matched to a gene: 9. This CDR3 is built from 12 residues. CDR1 and CDR2 (germline): SGHTA, FQGNSA. The CDR3 is CASSYSGSGWYF. DNA for the CDR3: TGTGCCAGCAGTTATAGCGGGAGTGGGTGGTACTTC.

J is TRBJ1-1 and V is TRBV28; 8 nucleotides match TRBD1. The V gene's germline CDR1 is MDHEN and CDR2 SYDVKM. The CDR3 has 14 amino acids. With 5 bases clipped from V and 1 base from J, the junction kept 3 bases outside the gene matches. The CDR3 region has the DNA TGTGCCAGCAGTCCCGACAGGGGGAACACTGAAGCTTTCTTT. It codes for CASSPDRGNTEAFF. The variable domain in full, completed from reference TRBV28 and TRBJ1-1, reads DVKVTQSSRYLVKRTGEKVFLECVQDMDHENMFWYRQDPGLGLRLIYFSYDVKMKEKGDIPEGYSVSREKKERFSLILESASTNQTSMYLCASSPDRGNTEAFFGQGTRLTVV.

Only a few counts were recorded for this clone. The chain joins TRBV7-9 to TRBJ1-4; 11 bases are a match to TRBD1. CDR1 SEHNR and CDR2 FQNEAQ come from the germline V gene (reference sequence). CDR3 length: 16 residues. V trimming: 5 bases; J trimming: 8 bases; junction bases outside the gene matches: 10. The CDR3: CASSRRTGGDSEKLFF. The CDR3 DNA is TGTGCCAGCAGCCGCAGGACAGGGGGCGATTCCGAAAAACTGTTTTTT.

The rearrangement joins TRBV4-2 to TRBJ1-3; a possible D gene is TRBD1 (5 bases). This CDR3 is 16 amino acids long. Germline loops: CDR1 LGHNA, CDR2 YNFKEQ. The V end was cut by 1 base, the J end by 0 bases, with 10 bases between. CDR3 amino acids: CASSQVGGNSGNTIYF. CDR3 coding DNA: TGTGCCAGCAGCCAAGTCGGGGGTAACTCTGGAAACACCATATATTTT.

The gene calls are TRBV7-9 and TRBJ1-2; 8 positions agree with TRBD1. The CDR3 spans 16 residues. V lost 3 bases to trimming and J lost 7 bases; unmatched junction nucleotides: 13. Germline V gene lookup returns CDR1 SEHNR and CDR2 FQNEAQ (reference sequence). CDR3 region: CASSLTPGDRSRGYTF. DNA of the CDR3: TGTGCCAGCAGCTTGACGCCTGGGGACAGGTCTCGTGGCTACACCTTC.

V is TRBV4-3 and J is TRBJ2-2; 10 bases agree with TRBD2. This CDR3 is 17 amino acids long. CDR1 and CDR2 from the germline V gene are LGHNA and YSLEER. With V trimmed by 2 bases and J by 5 bases, 8 bases remained unmatched. In DNA, the CDR3 is TGCGCCAGCAGCCAAATCAGCGGGGGGGGCGGGACCGGGGAGCTGTTTTTT. Translating it yields CASSQISGGGGTGELFF.

The chain couples TRBV19 to TRBJ1-5; D is perhaps TRBD1 (5 bases). The CDR3 covers 14 residues. V lost 4 bases to trimming and J lost 0 bases, with 7 bases between them. Germline V gene lookup returns CDR1 LNHDA and CDR2 SQIVND (reference sequence). CDR3 in amino acids: CASSTDSSNQPQHF. Written as DNA, the CDR3 is TGTGCCAGTAGTACAGACAGTAGCAATCAGCCCCAGCATTTT. Drawing the rest from reference TRBV19 and TRBJ1-5, the complete variable domain is DGGITQSPKYLFRKEGQNVTLSCEQNLNHDAMYWYRQDPGQGLRLIYYSQIVNDFQKGDIAEGYSVSREKKESFPLTVTSAQKNPTAFYLCASSTDSSNQPQHFGDGTRLSIL.

V and J are TRBV5-1 and TRBJ2-6; D may be TRBD2 (5 bases). The length of the CDR3 is 16 residues. Per germline, CDR1 SGHRS and CDR2 YFSETQ. V dropped 6 bases and J dropped 3 bases, with 16 bases sitting between them. The CDR3 loop reads CASTQSSGFGANVLTF. As DNA, the CDR3 is TGCGCCAGCACCCAATCCTCGGGATTTGGGGCCAACGTCCTGACTTTC. The full variable domain, in which reference TRBV5-1 and TRBJ2-6 provide the parts outside the CDR3, is KAGVTQTPRYLIKTRGQQVTLSCSPISGHRSVSWYQQTPGQGLQFLFEYFSETQRNKGNFPGRFSGRQFSNSRSEMNVSTLELGDSALYLCASTQSSGFGANVLTFGAGSRLTVL.

The rearrangement uses TRBV7-3 and TRBJ1-1; D gene ambiguous. The ends were cut back, 5 bases at V and 5 bases at J, with 18 bases in the middle. This CDR3 region has 15 residues. The V gene's germline CDR1 is SGHTA and CDR2 FQGTGA. The CDR3 sequence is CASSPPGLRRTEAFF. CDR3 bases: TGTGCCAGCAGCCCCCCCGGGTTGAGGAGGACTGAAGCTTTCTTT.

This clone occurred a few times. This chain connects TRBV19 to TRBJ1-3; TRBD1 agrees at 7 bases. CDR1 and CDR2 (germline): LNHDA, SQIVND (reference sequence). The ends lost 3 bases at V and 1 base at J; junction bases unmatched: 9. The CDR3 is 17 residues long. The CDR3 protein is CASSMTPQGDSGNTIYF. Here the CDR3 DNA reads TGTGCCAGTAGTATGACCCCCCAGGGGGATTCTGGAAACACCATATATTTT.

The chain combines TRBV5-1 with TRBJ2-7, with D maybe TRBD1 (6 bases). Trimming removed 2 bases from V and 0 bases from J, with 21 bases in between. Germline values: CDR1 SGHRS, CDR2 YFSETQ. This CDR3 has 18 residues. DNA of the CDR3: TGCGCCAGCAGCTTACCCAAGTTGACAGGCGGAGGCTCCTACGAGCAGTACTTC. Its protein is CASSLPKLTGGGSYEQYF. Drawing the rest from reference TRBV5-1 and TRBJ2-7, the complete variable domain is KAGVTQTPRYLIKTRGQQVTLSCSPISGHRSVSWYQQTPGQGLQFLFEYFSETQRNKGNFPGRFSGRQFSNSRSEMNVSTLELGDSALYLCASSLPKLTGGGSYEQYFGPGTRLTVT.

The chain uses TRBV29-1 and TRBJ1-6, with D perhaps TRBD1 (6 bases). Germline loops: CDR1 SQVTM, CDR2 ANQGSEA. V was trimmed by 8 bases and J by 8 bases, leaving 16 bases between them. The CDR3 runs 13 residues. CDR3: CSTRTGYDSPLHF. The CDR3 coding sequence is TGCAGCACCAGAACAGGGTACGATTCACCCCTCCACTTT.